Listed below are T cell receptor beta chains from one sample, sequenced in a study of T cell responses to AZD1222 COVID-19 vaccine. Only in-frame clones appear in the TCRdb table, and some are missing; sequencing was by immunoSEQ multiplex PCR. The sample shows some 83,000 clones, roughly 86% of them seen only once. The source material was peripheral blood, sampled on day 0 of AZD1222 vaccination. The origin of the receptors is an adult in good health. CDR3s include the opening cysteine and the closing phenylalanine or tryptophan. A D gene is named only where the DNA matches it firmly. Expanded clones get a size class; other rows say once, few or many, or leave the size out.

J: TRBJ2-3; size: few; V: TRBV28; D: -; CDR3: CASSSQHRDTQYF; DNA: TGTGCCAGCAGTTCTCAGCACCGGGACACGCAGTATTTT
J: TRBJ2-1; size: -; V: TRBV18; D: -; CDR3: CASSRDDSYNEQFF; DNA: TGTGCCAGCTCACGAGATGACTCCTACAATGAGCAGTTCTTC
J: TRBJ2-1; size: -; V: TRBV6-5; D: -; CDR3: CASSHGQEQFF; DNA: TGTGCCAGCAGCCACGGACAGGAGCAGTTCTTC
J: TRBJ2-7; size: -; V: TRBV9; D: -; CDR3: CASSAPPSYEQYF; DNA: TGTGCCAGCAGCGCACCCCCCAGCTACGAGCAGTACTTC
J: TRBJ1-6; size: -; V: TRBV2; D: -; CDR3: CARGVDSPLHF; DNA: TGTGCCAGGGGAGTTGATTCACCCCTCCACTTT
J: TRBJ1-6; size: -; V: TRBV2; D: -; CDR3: CASRERRDNSPLHF; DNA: TGTGCCAGCAGGGAACGGCGGGATAATTCACCCCTCCACTTT
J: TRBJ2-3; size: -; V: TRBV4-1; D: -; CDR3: CASSQGSGAVTDTQYF; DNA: TGCGCCAGCAGCCAAGGATCGGGAGCGGTCACAGATACGCAGTATTTT
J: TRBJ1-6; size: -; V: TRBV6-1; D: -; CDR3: CASSEQSNNSPLHF; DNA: TGTGCCAGCAGTGAACAGAGTAATAATTCACCCCTCCACTTT
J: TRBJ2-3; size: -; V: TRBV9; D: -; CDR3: CASSEGPGGRKSDTQYF; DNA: TGTGCCAGCAGCGAGGGGCCTGGGGGGAGAAAGTCAGATACGCAGTATTTT
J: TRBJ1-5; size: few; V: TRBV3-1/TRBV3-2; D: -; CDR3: CASSQDVSVGQPQHF; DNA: TGTGCCAGCAGCCAAGATGTGAGTGTGGGTCAGCCCCAGCATTTT
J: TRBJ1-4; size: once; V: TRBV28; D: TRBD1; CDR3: CASSLFGQGRREKLFF; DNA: TGTGCCAGCAGTTTATTCGGACAGGGGCGAAGGGAAAAACTGTTTTTT
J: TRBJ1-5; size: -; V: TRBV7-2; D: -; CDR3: CASSLASGVSQPQHF; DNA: TGTGCCAGCAGCTTAGCGTCGGGAGTCAGCCAGCCCCAGCATTTT
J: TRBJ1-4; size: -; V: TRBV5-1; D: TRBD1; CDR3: CASSPGTGLGKLFF; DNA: TGCGCCAGCAGTCCCGGGACAGGGTTAGGAAAACTGTTTTTT
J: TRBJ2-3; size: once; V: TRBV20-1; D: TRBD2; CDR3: CSASSPGLGGEDTQYF; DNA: TGCAGTGCTAGTAGCCCGGGACTAGGGGGGGAAGATACGCAGTATTTT
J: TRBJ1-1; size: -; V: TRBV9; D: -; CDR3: CASSQGTANTEAFF; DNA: TGTGCCAGCAGCCAAGGGACGGCGAACACTGAAGCTTTCTTT
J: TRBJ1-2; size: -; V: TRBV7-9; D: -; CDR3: CASSSRTGVVYGYTF; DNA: TGTGCCAGCAGCTCCCGGACGGGGGTAGTCTATGGCTACACCTTC
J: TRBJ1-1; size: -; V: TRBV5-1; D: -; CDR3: CASKAEMNTEAFF; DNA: TGCGCCAGCAAGGCAGAAATGAACACTGAAGCTTTCTTT
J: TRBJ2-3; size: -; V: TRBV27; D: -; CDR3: CASSRPRAPSTDTQYF; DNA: TGTGCCAGCAGTCGTCCTCGGGCCCCTAGCACAGATACGCAGTATTTT
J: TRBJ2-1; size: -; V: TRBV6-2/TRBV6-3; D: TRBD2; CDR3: CASSYLVAGGLSEQFF; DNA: TGTGCCAGCAGTTACCTCGTAGCGGGGGGGCTGTCTGAGCAGTTCTTC
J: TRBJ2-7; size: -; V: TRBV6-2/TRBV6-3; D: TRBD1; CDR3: CASSYRTGQASSYEQYF; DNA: TGTGCCAGCAGTTATAGGACCGGACAGGCGAGCTCCTACGAGCAGTACTTC
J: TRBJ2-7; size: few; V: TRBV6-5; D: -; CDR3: CASSYSFLEGSHEQYF; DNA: TGTGCCAGCAGTTACTCTTTCCTCGAAGGCAGCCACGAGCAGTACTTC
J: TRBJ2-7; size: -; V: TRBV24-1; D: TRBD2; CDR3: CATSGWTRGVHEQYF; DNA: TGTGCCACCTCCGGGTGGACCCGGGGGGTCCACGAGCAGTACTTC
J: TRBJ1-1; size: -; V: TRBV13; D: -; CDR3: CASSLGRGSLNTEAFF; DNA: TGTGCCAGCAGCTTAGGCCGGGGCTCTTTGAACACTGAAGCTTTCTTT
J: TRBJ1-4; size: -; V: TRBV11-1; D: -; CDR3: CASSFGQVNEKLFF; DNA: TGTGCCAGCAGCTTCGGACAAGTTAATGAAAAACTGTTTTTT
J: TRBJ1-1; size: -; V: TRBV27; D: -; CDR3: CASSFTQLMGTYTEAFF; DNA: TGTGCCAGCAGTTTTACACAGTTGATGGGGACGTACACTGAAGCTTTCTTT
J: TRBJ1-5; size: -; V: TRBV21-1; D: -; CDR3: CASSKVDRVGCNQPQHF; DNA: TGTGCCAGCAGCAAGGTGGACAGGGTCGGTTGCAATCAGCCCCAGCATTTT
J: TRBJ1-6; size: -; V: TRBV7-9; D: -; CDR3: CASSRQNSPLHF; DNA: TGTGCCAGCAGCCGCCAAAATTCACCCCTCCACTTT
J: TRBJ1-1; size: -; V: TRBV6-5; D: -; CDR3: CASSLLGGRGEAFF; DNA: TGTGCCAGCAGCCTTCTGGGTGGACGGGGTGAAGCTTTCTTT
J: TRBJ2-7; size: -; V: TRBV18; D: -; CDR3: CASSPQAYEQYF; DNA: TGTGCCAGCTCACCACAAGCCTACGAGCAGTACTTC
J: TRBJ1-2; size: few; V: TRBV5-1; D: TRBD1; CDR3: CASSTTGTGPPYGYTF; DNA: TGCGCCAGCAGTACCACCGGGACAGGGCCTCCCTATGGCTACACCTTC
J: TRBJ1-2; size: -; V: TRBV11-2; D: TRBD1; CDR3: CASSDVRDRGRNYGYTF; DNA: TGTGCCAGCAGCGACGTCCGGGACAGGGGGCGAAACTATGGCTACACCTTC
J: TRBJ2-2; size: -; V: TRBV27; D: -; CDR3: CASQRDFNTGELFF; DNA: TGTGCCAGCCAACGGGACTTTAACACCGGGGAGCTGTTTTTT
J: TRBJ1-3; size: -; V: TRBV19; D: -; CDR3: CASGSLIANTIYF; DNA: TGTGCCAGCGGGTCATTGATTGCAAACACCATATATTTT
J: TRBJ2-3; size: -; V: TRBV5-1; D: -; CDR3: CASSPMASGTDTQYF; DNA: TGCGCCAGCAGCCCGATGGCCTCTGGCACAGATACGCAGTATTTT
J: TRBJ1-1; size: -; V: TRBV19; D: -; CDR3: CASSPLGMNTEAFF; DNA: TGTGCCAGTAGCCCTCTGGGGATGAACACTGAAGCTTTCTTT
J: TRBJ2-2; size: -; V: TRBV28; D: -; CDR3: CALGGHTGELFF; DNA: TGTGCCTTGGGGGGCCACACCGGGGAGCTGTTTTTT
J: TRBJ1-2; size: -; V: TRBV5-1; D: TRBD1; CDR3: CASSLLTSGQNGDGYTF; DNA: TGCGCCAGCAGCTTGCTCACCTCGGGACAGAACGGCGATGGCTACACCTTC
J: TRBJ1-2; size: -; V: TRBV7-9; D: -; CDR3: CASSGGRSLDGYTF; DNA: TGTGCCAGCAGCGGCGGACGGAGCCTAGATGGCTACACCTTC
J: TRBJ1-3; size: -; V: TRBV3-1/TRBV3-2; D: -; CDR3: CASSPSAGNTIYF; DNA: TGTGCCAGCAGCCCCAGTGCGGGAAACACCATATATTTT
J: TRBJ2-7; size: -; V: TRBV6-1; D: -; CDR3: CASSEGGTQYEQYF; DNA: TGTGCCAGCAGTGAGGGTGGGACACAGTACGAGCAGTACTTC
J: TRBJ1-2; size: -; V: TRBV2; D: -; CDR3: CASSESTPNYGYTF; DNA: TGTGCCAGCAGTGAGAGCACCCCCAACTATGGCTACACCTTC
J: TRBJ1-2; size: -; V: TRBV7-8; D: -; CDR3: CASSQPAYYGYTF; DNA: TGTGCCAGCAGCCAACCTGCTTACTATGGCTACACCTTC
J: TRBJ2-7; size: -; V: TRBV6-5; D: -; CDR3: CASSYSTTGGNEQYF; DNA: TGTGCCAGCAGTTACTCTACTACGGGGGGCAACGAGCAGTACTTC
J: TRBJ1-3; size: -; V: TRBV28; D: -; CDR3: CASSSRRYVGAGGNTIYF; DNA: TGTGCCAGCAGTTCCCGACGTTACGTTGGGGCGGGTGGAAACACCATATATTTT
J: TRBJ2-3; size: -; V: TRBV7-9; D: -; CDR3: CASSPRGYSTDTQYF; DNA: TGTGCCAGCAGCCCCCGGGGGTATAGCACAGATACGCAGTATTTT
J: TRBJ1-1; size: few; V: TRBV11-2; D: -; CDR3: CASSPSRTEAFF; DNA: TGTGCCAGCAGCCCCAGCAGAACTGAAGCTTTCTTT
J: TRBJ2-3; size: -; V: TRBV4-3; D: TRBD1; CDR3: CASSQWTGADTQYF; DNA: TGCGCCAGCAGCCAATGGACAGGGGCAGATACGCAGTATTTT
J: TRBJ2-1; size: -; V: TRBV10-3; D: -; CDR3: CAISELPYIEQFF; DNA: TGTGCCATCAGTGAGTTACCATACATCGAGCAGTTCTTC
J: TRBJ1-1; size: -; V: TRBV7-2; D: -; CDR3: CASSKGLGGEAFF; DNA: TGTGCCAGCAGCAAGGGTTTAGGGGGGGAAGCTTTCTTT
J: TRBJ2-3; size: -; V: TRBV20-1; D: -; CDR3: CSARYPDTQYF; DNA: TGCAGTGCTAGATACCCAGATACGCAGTATTTT
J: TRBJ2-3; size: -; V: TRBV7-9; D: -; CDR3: CASMGSPGFSTDTQYF; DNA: TGTGCCAGCATGGGTTCGCCTGGATTCAGCACAGATACGCAGTATTTT
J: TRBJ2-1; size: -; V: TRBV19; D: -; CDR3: CASSIMRRNEQFF; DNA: TGTGCCAGTAGTATTATGAGGCGGAATGAGCAGTTCTTC
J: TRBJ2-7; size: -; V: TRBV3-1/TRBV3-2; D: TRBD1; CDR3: CASSPGWDSLYEQYF; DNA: TGTGCCAGCAGCCCAGGTTGGGACAGCCTCTACGAGCAGTACTTC